What follows are 7 T cell receptor beta chains derived from one specimen sequenced in a study of cytomegalovirus exposure and HLA in healthy donors. Vbeta (60) and Jbeta (13) primers were used in the PCR. Sequenced by immunoSEQ multiplex PCR; TCRdb stores in-frame clones only, minus some. The sample includes about 140,000 clones, approximately 82% of them seen just once. Sequenced input: PBMCs. The source is a man younger than 35 in good health and CMV-seropositive.

The CDR3 DNA is TGTGCCAGCAGTCCCGATGGAGGGTCCGGGCGCGGCTACACCTTC. Translated: CASSPDGGSGRGYTF. The chain recombines TRBV6-4 with TRBJ1-2; D is uncertain. In germline, CDR1 is MRHNA, CDR2 SNTAGT. The CDR3 covers 15 residues. The germline V and J ends were trimmed by 5 bases and 8 bases, with 21 bases remaining between them.

The J gene is TRBJ1-3, the V gene TRBV28, with TRBD1 matching 9 bases. The germline V gene encodes CDR1 MDHEN and CDR2 SYDVKM. There are 18 residues in the CDR3. V was pared by 7 bases and J by 1 base, with 14 bases of the junction left unmatched. CDR3 nucleotides: TGTGCCAGCAACGCCGGGACAGGGTCTCGGAAATCTGGAAACACCATATATTTT. The encoded protein is CASNAGTGSRKSGNTIYF.

The chain uses TRBV5-1 and TRBJ2-7, with 7 bases lining up with TRBD1. The CDR3 loop spans 13 amino acids. With V trimmed by 4 bases and J by 4 bases, 5 bases remained unmatched. The V gene's germline CDR1 is SGHRS and CDR2 YFSETQ. CDR3 sequence: CASSGDSYYEQYF. CDR3 in DNA: TGCGCCAGCAGCGGGGACAGCTATTACGAGCAGTACTTC. The full variable domain, in which reference TRBV5-1 and TRBJ2-7 provide the parts outside the CDR3, is KAGVTQTPRYLIKTRGQQVTLSCSPISGHRSVSWYQQTPGQGLQFLFEYFSETQRNKGNFPGRFSGRQFSNSRSEMNVSTLELGDSALYLCASSGDSYYEQYFGPGTRLTVT.

The chain uses TRBV27 and TRBJ1-1, with D perhaps matching TRBD1 (6 bases). This CDR3 is 12 amino acids long. With 6 bases removed from V and 7 bases from J, the gap between germline ends came to 12 bases. Germline CDR1 and CDR2: MNHEY and SMNVEV (reference sequence). The CDR3 region has the DNA TGTGCCAGCAGCAGCTGGGACAATGAAGCTTTCTTT. Encoded protein: CASSSWDNEAFF.

V is TRBV28 and J is TRBJ2-3; TRBD2 might be the D (5 bases). Germline lookup yields CDR1 MDHEN and CDR2 SYDVKM. This CDR3 region has 18 residues. V was cut by 1 base and J by 0 bases, with 17 bases left in between. CDR3 in amino acids: CASSLFDTRTFSTDTQYF. DNA of the CDR3: TGTGCCAGCAGTTTATTCGATACCCGGACTTTCAGCACAGATACGCAGTATTTT.

This clone was recorded once. The genes are TRBV28 and TRBJ2-5; TRBD2 matches at 7 bases. The assigned J gene may be wrong: the sequence end matches TRBJ2-7 better. The CDR3 consists of 15 residues. CDR1 MDHEN and CDR2 SYDVKM come from the germline V gene. DNA of the CDR3: TGTGCCAGCAGTCAAGGGGCCAGCGGGGCCTACGAGCAGTACTTC. The encoded protein is CASSQGASGAYEQYF.

The chain is built from TRBV7-9 and TRBJ1-1; 7 nucleotides line up with TRBD1. CDR1 SEHNR and CDR2 FQNEAQ come from the germline V gene (reference sequence). V lost 1 base, J lost 11 bases, and 10 bases stayed unmatched. CDR3 length: 14 residues. The CDR3 reads CASSLGQGSPLAFF. CDR3 sequence (DNA): TGTGCCAGCAGCTTAGGACAGGGCAGCCCTTTGGCTTTCTTT.